This paragraph covers one TCR beta chain sequence. What it recognizes is unknown. MiXCR, run by TCRdb on the reads, gives a single entry per CDR3 protein. The sample records 400,000 to 600,000 distinct CDR3 sequences, about 42% being singletons. This sample was taken from a study of T cell repertoires in cytomegalovirus infection. V was clipped by 7 bases and J by 10 bases; unmatched bases: 9. This CDR3 has 12 residues. CDR1 is MNHNS, CDR2 SASEGT, per germline. This sequence was found in a human donor in good health (CMV status not recorded). Some clones in this sample may be carry-over from other donors' samples. Sequenced material: cultured PBMCs, taken from culture after CMV antigen stimulation. The chain couples TRBV6-1 to TRBJ1-1; 7 nucleotides match TRBD1. The CDR3 spells CASTSDRRGAFF. As DNA, the CDR3 is TGTGCCAGCACCTCGGACAGGCGTGGAGCTTTCTTT.